This T cell receptor beta chain was retrieved from a study of T cell changes during pregnancy in multiple sclerosis. Clones were read by immunoSEQ multiplex PCR, and TCRdb kept only the in-frame ones, dropping some. Counted here are about 32,000 clones, approximately 89% occurring once; the ten biggest clones make up about 5%. CDR3 size: 15 residues. V lost 7 bases and J lost 1, with 16 bases in between. Germline values: CDR1 SQVTM, CDR2 ANQGSEA. This rearrangement joins TRBV29-1 to TRBJ2-2, with a tentative D call TRBD2 (6 bases). The sample in question was CD8+ T cells from peripheral blood mononuclear cells, obtained in the first trimester of pregnancy. This TCR was sampled from a female donor with multiple sclerosis, enrolled in a pregnancy study. The DNA of the CDR3 is TGCAGCGCCCCAAGGGACTCCCAGAACACCGGGGAGCTGTTTTTT. Protein product: CSAPRDSQNTGELFF.